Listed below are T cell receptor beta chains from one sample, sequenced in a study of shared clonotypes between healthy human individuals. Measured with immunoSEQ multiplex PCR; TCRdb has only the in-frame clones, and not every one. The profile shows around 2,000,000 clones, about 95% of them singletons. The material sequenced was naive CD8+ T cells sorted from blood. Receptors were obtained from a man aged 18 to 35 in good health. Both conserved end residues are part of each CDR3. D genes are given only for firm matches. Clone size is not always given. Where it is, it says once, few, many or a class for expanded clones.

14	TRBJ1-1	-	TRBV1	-	CTSSHPDRGTEAFF	TGCACCAGCAGCCACCCAGACAGGGGAACTGAAGCTTTCTTT
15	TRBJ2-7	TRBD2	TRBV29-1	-	CSVELRGGSSYEQYF	TGCAGCGTTGAATTGCGGGGAGGGAGCTCCTACGAGCAGTACTTC
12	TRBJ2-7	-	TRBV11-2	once	CASSSYSYEQYF	TGTGCCAGCAGCTCATACAGCTACGAGCAGTACTTC
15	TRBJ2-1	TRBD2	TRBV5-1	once	CASSFSSGSYNEQFF	TGCGCCAGCAGCTTTTCTAGCGGGTCCTACAATGAGCAGTTCTTC
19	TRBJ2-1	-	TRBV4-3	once	CASSQERGGAASSYNEQFF	TGCGCCAGCAGCCAAGAGAGGGGGGGCGCGGCTAGCTCCTACAATGAGCAGTTCTTC
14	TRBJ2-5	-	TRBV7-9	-	CASSFYNREETQYF	TGTGCCAGCAGCTTTTACAACAGGGAAGAGACCCAGTACTTC
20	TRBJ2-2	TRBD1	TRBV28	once	CASSLPTTGTGDANTGELFF	TGTGCCAGCAGTTTACCAACTACCGGGACAGGGGACGCGAACACCGGGGAGCTGTTTTTT
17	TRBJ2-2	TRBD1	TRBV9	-	CASSWAKDRGSDGELFF	TGTGCCAGCAGCTGGGCGAAGGACAGGGGGTCGGACGGGGAGCTGTTTTTT
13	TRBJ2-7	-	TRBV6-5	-	CASSYTGSYEQYF	TGTGCCAGCAGTTATACAGGGAGCTACGAGCAGTACTTC
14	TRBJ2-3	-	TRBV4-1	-	CASSQGVGTDTQYF	TGCGCCAGCAGCCAAGGTGTCGGCACAGATACGCAGTATTTT
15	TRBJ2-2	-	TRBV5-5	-	CASSLGDSNTGELFF	TGTGCCAGCAGCTTGGGAGACTCGAACACCGGGGAGCTGTTTTTT
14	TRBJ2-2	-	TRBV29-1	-	CSVDGQTNTGELFF	TGCAGCGTTGATGGACAGACTAACACCGGGGAGCTGTTTTTT
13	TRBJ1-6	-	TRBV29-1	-	CSVALAAGSPLHF	TGCAGCGTTGCGTTGGCAGCCGGTTCACCCCTCCACTTT
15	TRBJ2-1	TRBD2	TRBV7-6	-	CASSSLAGGYNEQFF	TGTGCCAGCAGCTCGTTAGCGGGAGGCTACAATGAGCAGTTCTTC
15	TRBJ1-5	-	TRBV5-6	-	CASSAGTDSNQPQHF	TGTGCCAGCAGCGCCGGGACGGATAGCAATCAGCCCCAGCATTTT
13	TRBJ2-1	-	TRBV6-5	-	CASSSSSYNEQFF	TGTGCCAGCAGTAGTAGCTCCTACAATGAGCAGTTCTTC
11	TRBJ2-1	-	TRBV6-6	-	CASSPLDEQFF	TGTGCCAGCAGTCCGCTCGATGAGCAGTTCTTC
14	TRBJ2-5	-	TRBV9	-	CASSVGQAEETQYF	TGTGCCAGCAGCGTAGGGCAGGCCGAAGAGACCCAGTACTTC
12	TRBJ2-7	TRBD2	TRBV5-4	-	CASSSGLGEQYF	TGTGCCAGCAGCTCGGGACTAGGAGAGCAGTACTTC
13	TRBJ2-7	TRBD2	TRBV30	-	CAWSVTGGHEQYF	TGTGCCTGGAGTGTAACGGGAGGCCACGAGCAGTACTTC
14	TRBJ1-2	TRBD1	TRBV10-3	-	CAISAGGSNYGYTF	TGTGCCATCAGCGCAGGGGGCTCTAACTATGGCTACACCTTC
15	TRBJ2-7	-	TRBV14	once	CASSQDGGVSYEQYF	TGTGCCAGCAGCCAGGATGGAGGGGTCTCCTACGAGCAGTACTTC
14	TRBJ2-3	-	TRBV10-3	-	CAIRDPWTQDTQYF	TGTGCCATCAGAGACCCCTGGACGCAAGATACGCAGTATTTT
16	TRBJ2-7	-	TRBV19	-	CASSMALQGGSYEQYF	TGTGCCAGTAGTATGGCGTTACAGGGAGGGTCCTACGAGCAGTACTTC
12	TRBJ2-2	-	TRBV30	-	CAWSVSTGELFF	TGTGCCTGGAGTGTGAGCACCGGGGAGCTGTTTTTT
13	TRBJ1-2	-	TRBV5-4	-	CASSWEQGDGYTF	TGTGCCAGCAGCTGGGAACAGGGAGATGGCTACACCTTC
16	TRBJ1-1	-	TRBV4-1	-	CASSQDPTGGDTEAFF	TGCGCCAGCAGCCAAGATCCCACAGGCGGGGACACTGAAGCTTTCTTT
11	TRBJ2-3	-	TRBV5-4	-	CASSLGDTQYF	TGTGCCAGCAGCTTGGGAGATACGCAGTATTTT
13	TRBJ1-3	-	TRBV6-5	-	CASSLDGGNTIYF	TGTGCCAGCAGTCTTGACGGGGGAAACACCATATATTTT
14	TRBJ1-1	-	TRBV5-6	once	CASSFATAGTEAFF	TGTGCCAGCAGCTTCGCGACAGCTGGCACTGAAGCTTTCTTT
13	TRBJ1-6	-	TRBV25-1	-	CASSPPGHSPLHF	TGTGCCAGCAGTCCCCCTGGCCATTCACCCCTCCACTTT
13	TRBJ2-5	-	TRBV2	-	CASRVFAWETQYF	TGTGCCAGCAGGGTATTTGCTTGGGAGACCCAGTACTTC
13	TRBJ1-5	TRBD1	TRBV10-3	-	CAIGTTGDQPQHF	TGTGCCATCGGAACAACAGGGGACCAGCCCCAGCATTTT
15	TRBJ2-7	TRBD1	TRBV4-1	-	CASSLTGTGQYEQYF	TGCGCCAGCAGCCTGACCGGGACAGGACAGTACGAGCAGTACTTC
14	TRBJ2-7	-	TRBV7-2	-	CASSLEQGHYEQYF	TGTGCCAGCAGCTTAGAACAGGGCCATTACGAGCAGTACTTC
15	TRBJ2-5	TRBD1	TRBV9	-	CASSVEGQVQETQYF	TGTGCCAGCAGCGTAGAGGGACAGGTACAAGAGACCCAGTACTTC
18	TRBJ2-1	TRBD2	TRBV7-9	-	CASSQGTSGSSIYNEQFF	TGTGCCAGCAGCCAAGGGACTAGCGGGAGTTCTATCTACAATGAGCAGTTCTTC
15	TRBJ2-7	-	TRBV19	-	CASSKQGNVYYEQYF	TGTGCCAGTAGTAAACAGGGCAATGTTTACTACGAGCAGTACTTC
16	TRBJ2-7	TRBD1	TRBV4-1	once	CASSQSHPGTDYEQYF	TGCGCCAGCAGCCAAAGTCATCCCGGGACAGATTACGAGCAGTACTTC
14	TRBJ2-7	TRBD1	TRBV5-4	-	CASSVEGQDYEQYF	TGTGCCAGCAGCGTCGAGGGACAGGACTACGAGCAGTACTTC
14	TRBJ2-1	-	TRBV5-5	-	CASSLAHGTYVRFF	TGTGCCAGCAGCTTAGCCCACGGGACATACGTTCGGTTCTTC